The present T cell receptor (beta chain) was sequenced within a study of CD8 T cells in Susac syndrome. Trimming stripped 0 bases from V and 2 bases from J, with 11 bases between. The V gene's germline CDR1 is SGDLS and CDR2 YYNGEE. The CDR3 runs 15 residues. Reverse transcription used about 0.45 to 1 ug RNA and random hexamers. Each CDR3 protein is one row after TCRdb ran MiXCR on the immunoSEQ multiplex PCR reads. Here the sample spans approximately 110,000 distinct CDR3 sequences, around 94% being singletons. TCR beta sequencing was performed on blood CD8+ and CD4+ T cells. V gene TRBV9 combines with J gene TRBJ1-1; D ambiguous. This TCR was sampled from a human donor in good health. The sample comprised CD4+ T cells from PBMCs. CDR3 sequence: CASSVDAGRNTEAFF. The CDR3 coding sequence is TGTGCCAGCAGCGTAGATGCTGGGAGAAACACTGAAGCTTTCTTT.